The entry below describes one T cell receptor (beta chain). These data originate in a study of blood T cell repertoires in COVID-19. Original data processing: Nucleated cell number was recorded as an estimate derived from reference gene primer amplification. This table comes from immunoSEQ multiplex PCR, and its TCRdb copy is limited to in-frame clones, with some not included. Clone size and the V and J calls come from that table; the DNA yielded D and trimming. The sample lists some 220,000 clones; roughly 80% were seen once. The cohort comprised adults aged 18 to 89 years residing in about two dozen US areas. After removal of 0 bases from V and 6 bases from J, the junction contained 8 bases not matched to a gene. The CDR3 length is 17 residues. Germline loops: CDR1 MGHRA, CDR2 YSYEKL.

Sequenced material: PBMCs or T cells enriched from blood (not recorded which). The chain links TRBV4-1 to TRBJ2-1; TRBD2 matches at 10 bases. The source of this sequence is a woman in her 40s with acute COVID-19. CDR3 nucleotides: TGCGCCAGCAGCCAAGATTCCAGCGGGAGGGCCGGCAATGAGCAGTTCTTC. It translates to CASSQDSSGRAGNEQFF.